What follows describes a single T cell receptor beta chain. This record comes from a study of Graves' ophthalmopathy and Graves' hyperthyroidism. Turning to the study itself: Pretreatment peripheral blood was obtained at initial diagnosis.

Presentation of ophthalmopathy in the donors involved moderate-to-severe activity, CAS ≥3, NOSPECS ≥4 and a duration under 3 months. Amplified material comprised TCR beta CDR3 regions derived from RNA transcripts. First-round RT-PCR used HTBI primers; second-round multiplex PCR followed. One entry per CDR3 protein, called by TCRdb with MiXCR from the multiplex PCR reads. The sample yields over 14,000 distinct CDR3 sequences, approximately 51% seen once. This clonotype was obtained from a woman aged 30 to 39 with Graves' ophthalmopathy. Source material: peripheral blood.

The CDR3 protein is CASNPGEQPQHF. The CDR3 coding sequence is TGTGCCAGCAACCCAGGGGAGCAGCCCCAGCATTTT. J is TRBJ1-5 and V is TRBV2, with D possibly matching TRBD1 (6 bases). CDR1 is SNHLY, CDR2 FYNNEI, per germline. There are 12 residues in the CDR3. The V end was cut by 7 bases, the J end by 7 bases, with 11 bases between.